The rows below give T cell receptor delta chains drawn from one sample of a study of gamma-delta T cells after stem cell transplantation. TCRdb redid clone calling on the RT-PCR reads using CATT. The profile shows around 1,500 delta-chain clones, roughly 5.4% of them singletons. Sequencing was done on a sample of gamma-delta T cells. The source is a human donor. It is not recorded whose cells these are; they may come from a transplant donor. Both conserved end residues are part of each CDR3. The D gene is left open where the match is weak. Rows give clone size only sometimes, using once, few, many, or a class for an expanded clone.

>TRDD3|few|TRDV1|TRDJ1
CALGGAFPFTGGYPYTDKLIF
TGTGCTCTTGGGGGGGCCTTCCCCTTTACTGGGGGATACCCCTATACCGATAAACTCATCTTT
>TRDD3|hyperexpanded|TRDV2|TRDJ1
CACDLLGDTRRRNWSDKLIF
TGTGCCTGTGACCTACTGGGGGATACGCGAAGGAGAAACTGGTCCGATAAACTCATCTTT
>TRDD3|.|TRDV2|TRDJ1
CACDPLAGDTGADKLIF
TGTGCCTGTGACCCGCTTGCGGGGGATACCGGGGCCGATAAACTCATCTTT
>TRDD3|.|TRDV2|TRDJ1
CACDNLGDIDKLIF
TGTGCCTGTGACAACCTCGGGGATATCGATAAACTCATCTTT
>TRDD3|.|TRDV2|TRDJ1
CACDTGGLTYTDKLIF
TGTGCCTGTGACACTGGGGGATTAACGTACACCGATAAACTCATCTTT
>TRDD3|hyperexpanded|TRDV1|TRDJ2
CALGEPHSGLGVPRFLTAQLFF
TGTGCTCTTGGGGAACCACACTCGGGACTGGGGGTCCCACGCTTTTTGACAGCACAACTCTTCTTT
>TRDD3|medium-sized|TRDV1|TRDJ1
CALGGHQGGLGDTENKGDKLIF
TGTGCTCTTGGGGGACATCAAGGGGGATTGGGGGATACGGAGAATAAGGGCGATAAACTCATCTTT
>.|few|TRDV2|TRDJ1
CACDTVGGPDKLIF
TGTGCCTGTGACACCGTGGGGGGACCCGATAAACTCATCTTT
>.|.|TRDV2|TRDJ1
CACDTWGTDKLIF
TGCGCCTGTGACACCTGGGGCACCGATAAACTCATCTTT
>.|few|TRAV29/DV5|TRDJ1
CSVLLCSKRLLRLGDVTDKLIF
.
>.|large|TRDV1|TRDJ1
CALGERIGLPTVLGDPYTDKLIF
TGTGCTCTTGGGGAAAGAATAGGCCTTCCTACGGTCCTGGGGGATCCGTACACCGATAAACTCATCTTT
>TRDD3|many|TRDV2|TRDJ3
CACDTGGYYRDTRQMFF
TGTGCCTGTGACACTGGGGGATACTACCGGGACACCCGACAGATGTTTTTC
>TRDD3|.|TRDV2|TRDJ1
CACDTVSGIRVTDKLIF
TGTGCCTGTGACACGGTATCGGGGATACGCGTCACCGATAAACTCATCTTT
>.|.|TRDV2|TRDJ1
CACDPLVEPSATDKLIF
TGTGCCTGTGACCCCCTGGTGGAGCCAAGCGCCACCGATAAACTCATCTTT
>TRDD3|large|TRDV1|TRDJ1
CALGMRSPASPDWGYYQLKGFDKLIF
TGTGCTCTTGGGATGCGGAGCCCTGCCTCCCCTGACTGGGGATACTATCAACTGAAGGGTTTCGATAAACTCATCTTT
>.|few|TRDV1|TRDJ1
CALGELVGPGISELIF
TGTGCTCTTGGGGAACTGGTAGGCCCGGGGATCTCGGAGCTCATCTTT
>TRDD3|.|TRDV2|TRDJ1
CACERLGDTDKLIF
TGTGCCTGTGAGCGACTGGGGGATACCGATAAACTCATCTTT
>TRDD3|few|TRDV2|TRDJ1
CACDILGDHFTDKLIF
TGTGCCTGTGACATACTGGGGGACCATTTCACCGATAAACTCATCTTT
>.|large|TRDV1|TRDJ1
CALGELTYGPDTDKLIF
TGTGCTCTTGGGGAACTGACATACGGACCCGACACCGATAAACTCATCTTT
>TRDD3|many|TRDV2|TRDJ1
CAWTFGTGGYPYTDKLIF
TGTGCCTGGACCTTCGGTACTGGGGGATACCCCTATACCGATAAACTCATCTTT
>TRDD3|medium-sized|TRDV1|TRDJ1
CALGNPPPSGGTPFSYTDKLIF
TGTGCTCTTGGGAACCCCCCCCCTTCTGGGGGTACACCATTTTCGTACACCGATAAACTCATCTTT
>TRDD3|few|TRDV2|TRDJ1
CACDPLLGDSTDKLIF
TGTGCCTGTGACCCTTTACTGGGGGATTCCACCGATAAACTCATCTTT